The text below deals with one T cell receptor (beta chain). What it binds is not known. This record belongs to a study of cytomegalovirus exposure and HLA in healthy donors. In germline, CDR1 is MDHEN, CDR2 SYDVKM. With V trimmed by 5 bases and J by 6 bases, 5 bases remained unmatched. The CDR3 sequence is 13 residues long. Study observations and caveats: Later on, analysis showed that most CMV-associated TCR beta chains appeared to be HLA-restricted.

The PCR ran on 60 Vbeta and 13 Jbeta primers. Clones were sequenced by immunoSEQ multiplex PCR, and TCRdb holds only the in-frame ones, with some missing. The sample includes roughly 48,000 clones, over 60% of them seen just once. Sequenced input: PBMCs. The clonotype comes from a woman in her twenties or thirties in good health and CMV-seronegative. The chain employs TRBV28 and TRBJ1-2, with TRBD1 matching over 8 bases. The CDR3 DNA follows: TGTGCCAGCAGTGCGGACAGGGTTGATGGCTACACCTTC. Protein sequence: CASSADRVDGYTF.